Below are 25 T cell receptor beta chains sequenced from a single sample in a study of blood T cells in healthy people across ages. It was with a sample-barcoded 5' primer and a J-beta primer mix that a second PCR of about 7 to 12 cycles was run. TCRdb re-called the 5' RACE reads through MiXCR, storing one row per CDR3 protein. The sample consists of approximately 1,100,000 distinct CDR3 sequences, 45% of them appearing once. Material: blood. The receptors stem from an older woman in good health.

This chain joins TRBV5-1 and TRBJ2-7; D might be TRBD2 (8 bases). The CDR3 runs 17 residues. With 4 bases removed from V and 3 bases from J, the gap between germline ends came to 23 bases. From germline, CDR1 is SGHRS and CDR2 YFSETQ. The CDR3 coding sequence is TGCGCCAGCAGCCCAGGACAGGAGGGACTAGACCTCTACGAGCAGTACTTC. It encodes CASSPGQEGLDLYEQYF. The full variable domain, in which reference TRBV5-1 and TRBJ2-7 provide the parts outside the CDR3, is KAGVTQTPRYLIKTRGQQVTLSCSPISGHRSVSWYQQTPGQGLQFLFEYFSETQRNKGNFPGRFSGRQFSNSRSEMNVSTLELGDSALYLCASSPGQEGLDLYEQYFGPGTRLTVT.

The chain employs TRBV5-5 and TRBJ2-7; D ambiguous. Germline assignment: CDR1 SGHKS and CDR2 YYEKEE (reference sequence). V lost 0 bases and J lost 2, with 6 bases in between. This CDR3 has 13 amino acids. CDR3 region: CASSLAIPYEQYF. In DNA, the CDR3 is TGTGCCAGCAGCTTGGCTATCCCCTACGAGCAGTACTTC.

This clonotype has more than one count but fewer than ten. The chain recombines TRBV6-5 with TRBJ2-3; weak D call: TRBD2 (5 bases). The germline V gene encodes CDR1 MNHEY and CDR2 SVGAGI. V lost 0 bases to trimming and J lost 4 bases, with 14 bases between them. The CDR3 has 16 residues. Written as DNA, the CDR3 is TGTGCCAGCAGTTACTCGAAATGGGGAGCCGCAGATACGCAGTATTTT. This gives the protein CASSYSKWGAADTQYF.

This clonotype was counted once. This chain joins TRBV7-9 and TRBJ2-1; TRBD1 aligns across 8 bases. The CDR3 extends over 15 amino acids. Trimming took 5 bases from V and 0 from J; bases not matched to a gene: 3. Germline V gene lookup returns CDR1 SEHNR and CDR2 FQNEAQ (reference sequence). The CDR3 coding sequence is TGTGCCAGCAGCCAGACAGGGGTCTCCTACAATGAGCAGTTCTTC. Protein: CASSQTGVSYNEQFF.

This clonotype has a handful of counts. The V gene is TRBV10-2, the J gene TRBJ2-5, with D unresolved. The CDR3 has 14 amino acids. Germline loops: CDR1 WSHSY, CDR2 SAAADI. V was trimmed by 3 bases and J by 2 bases, leaving 10 bases between them. CDR3 DNA sequence: TGCGCCAGCAGTGAAGAGGCAACTCAAGAGACCCAGTACTTC. Translation: CASSEEATQETQYF.

The V call is TRBV5-8, the J call TRBJ2-1; 8 nucleotides align to TRBD1. Germline V gene data show CDR1 as SGHTS and CDR2 as YDEGEE. This CDR3 spans 15 amino acids. V lost 6 bases, J lost 8 bases, and 13 bases stayed unmatched. The CDR3 protein is CASTLGDRPSDEQFF. In DNA, the CDR3 is TGTGCCAGCACCCTCGGGGACAGGCCCTCCGATGAGCAGTTCTTC.

J is TRBJ2-1 and V is TRBV3-1; D gene ambiguous. Trimming took 1 base from V and 13 from J, leaving 17 bases between them. The CDR3 contains 14 residues. CDR1 and CDR2 from the germline V gene are LGHDT and YNNKEL (reference sequence). The CDR3 DNA reads as TGTGCCAGCAGCCAAGTCCGAACAGTGAGGCGACAGTTCTTC. It translates to CASSQVRTVRRQFF.

There are many counts of this clonotype. CDR3 bases: TGCGCCAGCAGCCAAGAGGACGGTAACACCGGGGAGCTGTTTTTT. Protein product: CASSQEDGNTGELFF. V is TRBV4-3 and J is TRBJ2-2; no clear D. The V end was cut by 0 bases, the J end by 2 bases, with 7 bases between. CDR1 LGHNA and CDR2 YSLEER come from the germline V gene. There are 15 residues in the CDR3.

To note about this clonotype: The junction does not match germline at one end; this may be a read error. This chain links TRBV9 with TRBJ2-6; 7 positions match TRBD1. Germline loops: CDR1 SGDLS, CDR2 YYNGEE. This CDR3 is 19 amino acids long. The CDR3 loop reads CASSVSPGTANSGANVLTF. For the CDR3, the DNA is TGTGCCAGCAGCGTTTCACCCGGGACAGCGAACTCTGGGGCAAACGTCCTGACTTTC.

This rearrangement joins TRBV6-6 to TRBJ1-5; D uncertain. The V gene's germline CDR1 is MNHNY and CDR2 SVGAGI (reference sequence). Deletions cut 5 bases from V and 0 bases from J, with 14 bases between. The CDR3 extends over 16 amino acids. The CDR3 region is CASSPHGVNSNQPQHF. CDR3 sequence (DNA): TGTGCCAGCAGTCCCCACGGAGTGAATAGCAATCAGCCCCAGCATTTT.

CDR3 bases: TGCAGTGCTTGGATTGATGGGGGTAACTACGAGCAGTACTTC. It translates to CSAWIDGGNYEQYF. V gene TRBV20-1 combines with J gene TRBJ2-7; D possibly matches TRBD1 or TRBD2 (5 bases each). The V end lost 5 bases, the J end lost 3 bases, and 17 bases lay between the germline ends. The length of the CDR3 is 14 residues. CDR1 is DFQATT, CDR2 SNEGSKA, per germline (reference sequence).

This clonotype was observed a few times. This may be a read error, as it is one base from a much larger clone. This sequence joins TRBV7-3 and TRBJ2-3; perhaps TRBD2 as D (5 bases). The CDR3 has 13 amino acids. Per germline, CDR1 SGHTA and CDR2 FQGTGA. For the CDR3, the DNA is TGTACCAGCAGCCCCCCCTCGGGGAATACGCAGTATTTT. As protein: CTSSPPSGNTQYF.

This clonotype was recorded a few times. The chain has TRBV7-9 and TRBJ2-7; D gene uncertain. Trimming took 5 bases from V and 3 from J, leaving 17 bases between them. Germline V gene sequence: CDR1 SEHNR, CDR2 FQNEAQ (reference sequence). The CDR3 is 15 residues long. The CDR3 sequence: CASSPHLGSYYEQYF. The CDR3 nucleotides are TGTGCCAGCAGCCCCCATCTCGGCAGTTACTACGAGCAGTACTTC.

This clonotype has only a few counts. The genes are TRBV7-3 and TRBJ2-3; 8 bases align to TRBD1. V shed 7 bases, J shed 0 bases, and the junction held 6 bases outside the gene matches. The CDR3 extends over 15 amino acids. The germline V gene has CDR1 SGHTA and CDR2 FQGTGA. In DNA, the CDR3 is TGTGCCAGCATGTGGAGACAGGGGAGCACAGATACGCAGTATTTT. Its protein is CASMWRQGSTDTQYF.

This clonotype came up once. V gene TRBV15 combines with J gene TRBJ2-1, with D uncertain. CDR1 is LNHNV, CDR2 YYDKDF, per germline (reference sequence). The V end was cut by 3 bases, the J end by 7 bases, with 13 bases between. The CDR3 runs to 14 residues. CDR3: CATSSGLEGNEQFF. As DNA, the CDR3 is TGTGCCACCAGCAGCGGGCTAGAAGGGAATGAGCAGTTCTTC.

The rearrangement links TRBV24-1 to TRBJ1-5; D not certain. Germline V gene lookup returns CDR1 KGHDR and CDR2 SFDVKD. V lost 9 bases to trimming and J lost 3 bases, with 17 bases between them. This CDR3 spans 15 amino acids. The CDR3 DNA sequence: TGTGCCACCTTTAGCTGGCAGATTGACAATCAGCCCCAGCATTTT. The encoded protein is CATFSWQIDNQPQHF.

The chain combines TRBV15 with TRBJ1-2; weak D call: TRBD1 (6 bases). V lost 0 bases and J 2 bases, leaving 7 bases between the germline ends. CDR1 LNHNV and CDR2 YYDKDF come from the germline V gene (reference sequence). CDR3 length equals 14 residues. CDR3 in amino acids: CATSRDQGNYGYTF. CDR3 DNA sequence: TGTGCCACCAGCAGAGATCAGGGGAACTATGGCTACACCTTC. Filled out from reference TRBV15 and TRBJ1-2, the complete variable domain reads DAMVIQNPRYQVTQFGKPVTLSCSQTLNHNVMYWYQQKSSQAPKLLFHYYDKDFNNEADTPDNFQSRRPNTSFCFLDIRSPGLGDTAMYLCATSRDQGNYGYTFGSGTRLTVV.

This clonotype has just one count. The J gene is TRBJ2-1, the V gene TRBV3-1; 7 nucleotides agree with TRBD1. Germline V CDR1 and CDR2: LGHDT, YNNKEL (reference sequence). There are 17 residues in the CDR3. The J segment lost 4 bases and the V segment lost 5 bases, leaving 14 bases of the junction unmatched. The CDR3 sequence is CASSSRDRGLAYNEQFF. CDR3 sequence (DNA): TGTGCCAGCAGCTCTCGGGACAGAGGACTGGCGTACAATGAGCAGTTCTTC.

This clonotype occurred many times. The V call is TRBV10-2, the J call TRBJ2-4; TRBD1 aligns across 10 bases. CDR3 length: 14 residues. CDR1 WSHSY and CDR2 SAAADI come from the germline V gene. V lost 5 bases, J lost 9 bases, and 7 bases stayed unmatched. The chain's CDR3 is CASSSGTGVAIQYF. The CDR3 nucleotides read TGCGCCAGCAGTTCCGGGACAGGGGTAGCCATTCAGTACTTC.

This clonotype has a handful of counts. The CDR3 sequence is CAISEYGGRGNQPQHF. For the CDR3, the DNA is TGTGCCATCAGTGAGTACGGGGGCAGGGGCAATCAGCCCCAGCATTTT. V and J are TRBV10-3 and TRBJ1-5, with D possibly TRBD1 on 6 matching bases. The V gene lost 1 base and the J gene lost 2 bases, with 12 bases spanning the gap. This CDR3 is built from 16 residues. Germline assignment: CDR1 ENHRY and CDR2 SYGVKD.

This chain joins TRBV20-1 and TRBJ2-7; tentative D call: TRBD2 (6 bases). CDR1 and CDR2 from the germline V gene are DFQATT and SNEGSKA (reference sequence). Trimming left V 3 bases short and J 7 bases short, with 19 bases between. This CDR3 has 14 amino acids. The CDR3 coding sequence is TGCAGTGCTAGTTCGGGGGAGAGATCTCAAGAGCAGTACTTC. It encodes CSASSGERSQEQYF.

The sample holds a few counts of this clonotype. The V gene is TRBV11-3, the J gene TRBJ2-7, with D uncertain. The V end lost 1 base, the J end lost 3 bases, and 13 bases lay between the germline ends. The CDR3 sequence is 15 residues long. The germline gives CDR1 SGHNT, CDR2 YENEEA. CDR3 sequence reads: CASSLVRPHRYEQYF. CDR3 coding DNA: TGTGCCAGCAGCTTAGTTCGCCCCCATCGCTACGAGCAGTACTTC. The full variable domain, its missing parts supplied by reference TRBV11-3 and TRBJ2-7, is EAGVVQSPRYKIIEKKQPVAFWCNPISGHNTLYWYLQNLGQGPELLIRYENEEAVDDSQLPKDRFSAERLKGVDSTLKIQPAELGDSAVYLCASSLVRPHRYEQYFGPGTRLTVT.

This chain links TRBV30 with TRBJ2-4; a possible D gene is TRBD1 (7 bases). Near its end, the DNA agrees better with TRBJ2-7, so the J call may be wrong. CDR3 length: 15 residues. In germline, CDR1 is GTSNPN, CDR2 SVGIG (reference sequence). The CDR3 sequence is CAWSTGATGSHEQYF. For the CDR3, the DNA is TGTGCCTGGAGTACGGGGGCGACAGGGTCCCACGAGCAGTACTTC.

V is TRBV7-9 and J is TRBJ2-1; tentative D call: TRBD1 (6 bases). The J call may be faulty, since TRBJ2-7 better matches the DNA end. This CDR3 comprises 16 residues. Per the germline V gene, CDR1 is SEHNR and CDR2 is FQNEAQ (reference sequence). The CDR3 DNA reads TGTGCCAGCAGCTCACGGACAGAGAAACGATACAATGAGCAGTACTTC. Protein product: CASSSRTEKRYNEQYF.

The sample holds many counts of this clonotype. The junction does not match germline at one end; this may be a read error. The J gene is TRBJ2-7, the V gene TRBV5-1; D call uncertain. Per the germline V gene, CDR1 is SGHRS and CDR2 is YFSETQ. CDR3 length equals 11 residues. In nucleotides, the CDR3 is TGTGCCAGCAGTTTTGGCTACGAGCAGTACTTC. It encodes CASSFGYEQYF.